This T cell receptor (beta chain) stems from a study of CD8+CD57+ T cells in acquired aplastic anemia. Study context: Across the sorted CD4+ and CD8+ cells, DNA amounts averaged approximately 3 ug. Study findings and constraints: Levels of CD8+ Simpson's diversity were not significantly distinct in patients versus controls. There were some 27 CD8+ CDR3 sequences that occurred in both patients and controls.

Between the trimmed V and J ends, which lost 4 bases and 1 base, there was a span of 6 bases. The CDR3 runs 13 residues. Germline-derived CDR1 and CDR2 are SGHNT and YENEEA. This clonotype was counted only a few times. The antigen remains undetermined. Genomic DNA, the template, was used for profiling of the TCR beta VDJ and CDR3. TCRdb recomputed calls from the reads with MiXCR, one row per CDR3 protein. The data hold 200,000 to 300,000 distinct CDR3 sequences, with about 80% observed a single time. All sequencing subjects had displayed CD8+CD57+ cell expansion on flow cytometry. Sequenced material: sorted CD4+, CD8+, or CD8+CD57+ T cells (not recorded which) from PBMCs. The rearrangement uses TRBV11-3 and TRBJ2-3, with no clear D. The receptor comes from a human donor with aplastic anemia. CDR3 loop: CASSYDRTDTQYF. CDR3 DNA: TGTGCCAGCAGCTACGATCGCACAGATACGCAGTATTTT.